Each of the 8 T cell receptor beta chains below was sequenced from the same sample in a study of T cell responses to AZD1222 COVID-19 vaccine. Measured with immunoSEQ multiplex PCR; TCRdb has only the in-frame clones, and not every one. The table records 86,000 or so clones, about nine tenths of them present only once. Sample: peripheral blood, taken on day 0 of AZD1222 vaccination. The receptors here all came from an adult in good health.

The V call is TRBV28, the J call TRBJ2-1, with 10 bases matching TRBD2. Germline V CDR1 and CDR2: MDHEN, SYDVKM. V was pared by 6 bases and J by 7 bases, with 12 bases of the junction left unmatched. This CDR3 has 16 residues. CDR3: CASSVSISSGSNEQFF. CDR3 nucleotide sequence: TGTGCCAGCAGCGTTTCTATCTCTAGCGGGAGTAATGAGCAGTTCTTC. The entire variable domain, with the rest obtained from reference TRBV28 and TRBJ2-1, is as follows: DVKVTQSSRYLVKRTGEKVFLECVQDMDHENMFWYRQDPGLGLRLIYFSYDVKMKEKGDIPEGYSVSREKKERFSLILESASTNQTSMYLCASSVSISSGSNEQFFGPGTRLTVL.

The chain combines TRBV7-2 with TRBJ2-3; 7 bases match TRBD2. Per the germline V gene, CDR1 is SGHTA and CDR2 is FQGNSA. This CDR3 is built from 16 residues. The ends lost 5 bases at V and 5 bases at J; junction bases unmatched: 13. CDR3 amino acids: CASSPTGAGMIDTQYF. The CDR3 DNA follows: TGTGCCAGCAGCCCCACTGGAGCGGGAATGATAGATACGCAGTATTTT.

The chain is built from TRBV4-1 and TRBJ2-7; 13 bases align to TRBD2. The V gene's germline CDR1 is MGHRA and CDR2 YSYEKL. There are 16 residues in the CDR3. The V gene end was trimmed by 2 bases and the J gene end by 4 bases; junction bases not matched to a gene: 5. The CDR3 loop reads CASSQWTSGSPYEQYF. For the CDR3, the DNA is TGCGCCAGCAGCCAATGGACTAGCGGGAGTCCATACGAGCAGTACTTC.

V gene TRBV5-1 combines with J gene TRBJ2-7; possible D gene TRBD1, 5 bases. Germline-derived CDR1 and CDR2 are SGHRS and YFSETQ. This CDR3 is 15 amino acids long. The V and J ends lost 5 bases and 3 bases respectively, with 18 bases between them. This chain's CDR3 is CASSPDTAILYEQYF. The CDR3 DNA sequence: TGCGCCAGCAGTCCGGACACAGCGATTCTCTACGAGCAGTACTTC. The variable domain in full, completed from reference TRBV5-1 and TRBJ2-7, reads KAGVTQTPRYLIKTRGQQVTLSCSPISGHRSVSWYQQTPGQGLQFLFEYFSETQRNKGNFPGRFSGRQFSNSRSEMNVSTLELGDSALYLCASSPDTAILYEQYFGPGTRLTVT.

The rearrangement links TRBV5-4 to TRBJ1-2; TRBD1 aligns across 7 bases. This CDR3 has 15 residues. Losses at the gene ends were 0 bases for V and 4 bases for J; bases not matched to a gene: 6. Looked up from germline, CDR1 is SGHNT and CDR2 is YYREEE (reference sequence). The CDR3 nucleotides read TGTGCCAGCAGCTTGGTGGGAGGGGGCCCCTATGGCTACACCTTC. Protein sequence: CASSLVGGGPYGYTF.

The rearrangement uses TRBV6-2 or TRBV6-3 and TRBJ2-3; 9 positions agree with TRBD2. J was trimmed by 0 bases and V by 0 bases; bases with no gene match: 7. The CDR3 is 18 amino acids. Per the germline V gene, CDR1 is MNHEY and CDR2 is SVGEGT. The CDR3 bases are TGTGCCAGCAGTTACTCGACTAGCGGACATTCTAGCACAGATACGCAGTATTTT. As protein: CASSYSTSGHSSTDTQYF.

The CDR3: CAWRRGGVYEQYF. Written as DNA, the CDR3 is TGTGCCTGGAGACGAGGGGGGGTCTACGAGCAGTACTTC. The chain is built from TRBV30 and TRBJ2-7, with D maybe TRBD2 (7 bases). The germline CDR1 and CDR2 sequences are GTSNPN and SVGIG (reference sequence). The CDR3 has 13 residues. The V and J ends lost 3 bases and 3 bases respectively, with 12 bases between them. The full variable domain, its missing parts supplied by reference TRBV30 and TRBJ2-7, is SQTIHQWPATLVQPVGSPLSLECTVEGTSNPNLYWYRQAAGRGLQLLFYSVGIGQISSEVPQNLSASRPQDRQFILSSKKLLLSDSGFYLCAWRRGGVYEQYFGPGTRLTVT.

The chain uses TRBV28 and TRBJ2-5, with 9 bases that match TRBD1. CDR1 is MDHEN and CDR2 is SYDVKM in the germline V gene. This CDR3 is built from 16 residues. V gave up 4 bases and J gave up 5 bases; unmatched junction bases: 11. The CDR3 DNA sequence: TGTGCCAGCAGTTCCACAGGGGGCGCGTCATCTGAGACCCAGTACTTC. Translating it yields CASSSTGGASSETQYF.